Following are 15 T cell receptor beta chains from one sample sequenced in a study of PD-L1 blockade in urothelial cancer. Time point of the sample: peripheral blood 6 weeks after treatment start. Data came from immunoSEQ multiplex PCR; TCRdb stores just in-frame clones and leaves some out. The data hold roughly 45,000 clones, with about 82% observed a single time. The source material was PBMCs, sampled around atezolizumab (anti-PD-L1) treatment. The receptors derive from a man between 65 and 79 years old with urothelial cancer.

V and J are TRBV5-4 and TRBJ2-3; D is possibly TRBD1 (6 bases). This CDR3 has 14 residues. The germline V gene encodes CDR1 SGHNT and CDR2 YYREEE (reference sequence). V was clipped by 0 bases and J by 4 bases, with 9 bases between them. The CDR3 spells CASSLGGPPDTQYF. In nucleotides, the CDR3 is TGTGCCAGCAGCTTGGGGGGGCCCCCAGATACGCAGTATTTT.

The chain joins TRBV6-6 to TRBJ1-2; the D gene is possibly TRBD1 (5 bases). The CDR3 runs to 14 residues. The germline V and J ends were trimmed by 6 bases and 8 bases, with 19 bases remaining between them. The V gene's germline CDR1 is MNHNY and CDR2 SVGAGI (reference sequence). This CDR3 is CASRETGTAAGYTF. The CDR3 region has the DNA TGTGCCAGCAGGGAGACCGGGACTGCGGCCGGCTACACCTTC.

The CDR3 here is CAWTYGGNTIYF. As DNA, the CDR3 is TGTGCCTGGACGTACGGTGGAAACACCATATATTTT. This chain links TRBV30 with TRBJ1-3; no clear D gene. CDR3 length equals 12 residues. Between the trimmed V and J ends, which lost 4 bases and 3 bases, there was a span of 7 bases. CDR1 and CDR2 (germline): GTSNPN, SVGIG (reference sequence). The full variable domain, its missing parts supplied by reference TRBV30 and TRBJ1-3, is SQTIHQWPATLVQPVGSPLSLECTVEGTSNPNLYWYRQAAGRGLQLLFYSVGIGQISSEVPQNLSASRPQDRQFILSSKKLLLSDSGFYLCAWTYGGNTIYFGEGSWLTVV.

The V gene is TRBV28, the J gene TRBJ1-1, with a possible D match to TRBD1 (5 bases). Per the germline V gene, CDR1 is MDHEN and CDR2 is SYDVKM. This CDR3 is 15 amino acids long. V gave up 4 bases and J gave up 5 bases, with 17 bases separating them. The CDR3 DNA reads as TGTGCCAGCAGTTCCCGAGGAGGGGAAGGGACTGAAGCTTTCTTT. Translated: CASSSRGGEGTEAFF.

V is TRBV5-4 and J is TRBJ1-1, with TRBD1 as a possible D gene (5 bases). The CDR3 length is 15 residues. Trimming stripped 3 bases from V and 5 bases from J, with 17 bases between. In germline, CDR1 is SGHNT, CDR2 YYREEE (reference sequence). CDR3 sequence reads: CASSSTTRGETEAFF. CDR3 nucleotides: TGTGCCAGCAGCTCGACGACACGGGGGGAAACTGAAGCTTTCTTT.

This clone was observed a few times. The rearrangement links TRBV19 to TRBJ2-3; 9 positions match TRBD1. J lost 1 base, V lost 2 bases, and 4 bases had no gene match. The CDR3 has 16 amino acids. From germline, CDR1 is LNHDA and CDR2 SQIVND (reference sequence). In DNA, the CDR3 is TGTGCCAGTAGTATACCACAGGGGGCCGGCACAGATACGCAGTATTTT. Residues: CASSIPQGAGTDTQYF.

The chain links TRBV7-9 to TRBJ2-5, with a possible D match to TRBD1 (6 bases). The V end lost 4 bases, the J end lost 3 bases, and 9 bases lay between the germline ends. CDR1 and CDR2 (germline): SEHNR, FQNEAQ (reference sequence). The CDR3 loop spans 13 amino acids. The CDR3 DNA follows: TGTGCCAGCAGCTGGACAGAGAAAGAGACCCAGTACTTC. Residues: CASSWTEKETQYF.

This clone was detected a few times. The chain carries TRBV6-1 and TRBJ2-6; D unclear. This CDR3 contains 15 residues. Germline CDR1 is MNHNS and CDR2 is SASEGT. Trimming took off 0 bases at V and 4 bases at J, with 7 bases between the two ends. CDR3 loop: CASSEAGHGANVLTF. In nucleotides, the CDR3 is TGTGCCAGCAGTGAAGCGGGCCACGGGGCCAACGTCCTGACTTTC.

V and J are TRBV19 and TRBJ1-2; 8 bases fit TRBD1. The CDR3 is 14 amino acids. Germline assignment: CDR1 LNHDA and CDR2 SQIVND (reference sequence). J was trimmed by 8 bases and V by 1 base; bases with no gene match: 6. The CDR3 loop reads CASSIAMDRAGYTF. CDR3 DNA: TGTGCCAGTAGTATAGCCATGGACAGGGCGGGCTACACCTTC.

The rearrangement uses TRBV5-1 and TRBJ2-4; 14 nucleotides match TRBD2. CDR3 length equals 18 residues. V gave up 4 bases and J gave up 3 bases; unmatched junction bases: 9. Germline CDR1 is SGHRS and CDR2 is YFSETQ. For the CDR3, the DNA is TGCGCCAGCAGCACCGGGACTAGCGGGAGTTGGGGCAAAAACATTCAGTACTTC. As protein: CASSTGTSGSWGKNIQYF.

The chain has TRBV19 and TRBJ2-3; weak D call: TRBD2 (6 bases). Trimming left V 4 bases short and J 5 bases short, with 16 bases between. Germline lookup yields CDR1 LNHDA and CDR2 SQIVND (reference sequence). The CDR3 runs to 15 residues. The CDR3 region is CASSTRWGDGDTQYF. CDR3 sequence (DNA): TGTGCCAGTAGTACCCGTTGGGGGGACGGAGATACGCAGTATTTT.

The CDR3 reads CASSPLGVDTQYF. The CDR3 region has the DNA TGTGCCAGCAGCCCACTTGGAGTAGATACGCAGTATTTT. The chain is built from TRBV5-4 and TRBJ2-3; D call uncertain. The CDR3 has 13 amino acids. V was pared by 4 bases and J by 5 bases, with 11 bases between. The germline V gene has CDR1 SGHNT and CDR2 YYREEE (reference sequence).

This chain links TRBV7-2 with TRBJ2-7; D is uncertain. Looked up from germline, CDR1 is SGHTA and CDR2 is FQGNSA. CDR3 length: 16 amino acids. Deletions cut 0 bases from V and 2 bases from J, with 14 bases between. The DNA of the CDR3 is TGTGCCAGCAGCTTAGCGAGTCTACAGTCTACCTACGAGCAGTACTTC. It specifies CASSLASLQSTYEQYF.

This clone is a singleton in its sample. The J gene is TRBJ1-4, the V gene TRBV5-1, with D tentatively TRBD1 (6 bases). V was shortened by 6 bases and J by 5 bases, with 11 bases between the two germline ends. Germline V gene data show CDR1 as SGHRS and CDR2 as YFSETQ. There are 13 residues in the CDR3. The CDR3 loop reads CASTDSPNEKLFF. The CDR3 region has the DNA TGCGCCAGCACGGACAGCCCGAATGAAAAACTGTTTTTT.

The V gene is TRBV2, the J gene TRBJ2-5, with D possibly being TRBD2 (6 bases). CDR1 is SNHLY and CDR2 is FYNNEI in the germline V gene. This CDR3 contains 16 residues. The V gene lost 9 bases and the J gene lost 5 bases, with 25 bases spanning the gap. The CDR3 region is CARQPREHPDRETQYF. In DNA form, the CDR3 reads TGTGCCAGACAACCGCGGGAACACCCCGACCGGGAGACCCAGTACTTC.